The entry that follows covers one T cell receptor beta chain sequence. This clone showed up just once. Its recognized antigen is unknown. There are no base qualities to consult, and no much larger clone falls within one base. The sample is drawn from a study of long-term antiretroviral therapy in people with HIV (dated by TCRdb to between 2022 and 2023). Looking at the study overall: The earliest samples were collected about a decade before the 2015 WHO recommendation for immediate ART, when ART was typically delayed until CD4 counts fell. A retrospective serial study tested whether ART initiation and durable HIV suppression were associated with changes in peripheral blood TRB repertoire composition and diversity. A total of 192 cryopreserved PBMC samples were contributed to the cohort by 30 adults with confirmed HIV infection, with samples collected serially over a mean of around 6 years (range 1-12). About two fifths of the roughly 30 participants with HIV were female. Test extractions of a monoclonal T-cell line alongside 30 to 35 polyclonal samples showed no cross-contamination during QIAcube processing.

Reading the germline V gene gives CDR1 SGHTA and CDR2 FQGNSA. V and J are truncated by 5 bases and 0 bases respectively, leaving an intervening sequence of 11 bases. Reading from cysteine to phenylalanine, the CDR3 counts 15 amino acids. Left in the record is the CDR3 DNA by itself, 45 bases read in frame from the first base. The immunoSEQ hsTCRB v3.0 assay was used at survey level resolution to sequence the TRB variable region. A depth of roughly 35,000-55,000 T-cell genomes per sample was targeted for TRB sequencing. Pooled TRB libraries were sequenced on an Illumina MiSeq with a v3 150-cycle kit. In the original analysis: Repertoire analysis was run in R within a reproducible Nextflow workflow that covered QC, data transformation and analysis. LymphoSeq2, an R package for exploring AIRR-Seq data, was used to implement the custom analyses. A handful of samples that yielded fewer than 5000 total TRB sequences were excluded, so that 150 to 200 HIV repertoires were analyzed. Among the roughly 200 retained HIV repertoires, under 65 were collected before ART initiation and 120 to 130 after ART initiation. Each repertoire was downsampled to 5000 TRB nucleotide sequences, and summary statistics were averaged across 100 downsampling iterations. Only TRB sequences with CDR3 regions of at least seven amino acids were retained for analysis. A Shannon entropy-derived clonality score and the Gini coefficient were used to measure diversity. Repertoire networks linked the top 5000 CDR3 amino acid sequences whenever two sequences differed by an edit distance of one. For TRB CDR3 amino acid sequences, antigen specificity groups and MHC restriction were predicted with GLIPH2. To flag known associations with CMV, EBV, HIV or tissue antigens, CDR3 amino acid sequences were compared against VDJdb and McPAS-TCR. Pre-ART, post-ART and control groups were compared with Wilcoxon signed-rank tests and Holm-Bonferroni correction. The table comes from immuneACCESS by way of TCRdb, which keeps in-frame sequences with V and J called. Part of the clones is missing from these tables; in studies checked, under half for an unresolved V gene and the rest for unknown reasons. V and J calls and clone size follow that table, whereas D and trimming were derived from the DNA. A total of nearly 25,000 clones appear in this sample, around three quarters of them only once. The ten largest clones capture about 9% of the sample.

Results and caveats for the whole study, not just this receptor: The samples span the years 2004 to 2017, and the ART regimens used at that time may not be as effective as current regimens. Because cell numbers in pre-ART samples were limited, unsorted PBMC were profiled instead of sorted CD4+ and CD8+ T cells. Expanded TRB clones identified before ART initiation dominated the repertoire across all time points, though the dominance fluctuated and decreased in many PLHIV after ART. No data were available on ART adherence, viral resistance or therapy changes, limiting inferences about post-ART repertoire changes. ART initiation was associated with a significant increase in TRB diversity, but diversity stayed significantly below transplant donor controls even after long-term ART. CDR3 length ranges in HIV repertoires were narrower than in controls, and network structure suggested an antigen-experienced repertoire with only a slight naive shift after ART. Because PBMC availability was limited, only the TCR beta chain was sequenced, with no alpha chain pairing.

Participants were included only if at least one PBMC sample before ART initiation and at least two post-ART samples were available. Treatment was received in the United States of America by all participants with HIV. Before DNA extraction, cryopreserved samples containing about 0.95-10 million PBMC were thawed and washed. At the time of the earliest PBMC sample, participants with HIV were aged between about 20 and 54 years. Each participant contributed PBMC samples from 1-4 timepoints before ART initiation and 2-8 timepoints after ART initiation, with a median of 7 samples. Serial HIV viral load, CD4+ T-cell count, ART history and demographic data were obtained for every participant. A Qiagen kit on a QIAcube was used to extract genomic DNA from unsorted PBMC, with samples processed in batches of 12.

Recombination linked TRBV7-2 to TRBJ1-5; confidence is insufficient to name the D gene. The sample here was unsorted PBMCs, taken 1.2 years after starting antiretroviral therapy. This TCR was recovered from a woman aged 40-49 years with HIV. CDR3 sequence: CASSPAGFSNQPQHF. The DNA reads as follows: TGTGCCAGCAGCCCCGCCGGTTTTAGCAATCAGCCCCAGCATTTT.